These 22 T cell receptor beta chains originate from one sample sequenced in a study of blood T cell repertoires in COVID-19. Here immunoSEQ multiplex PCR was the method, and the copy in TCRdb shows in-frame clones only, minus some. Here the sample spans 250,000 to 350,000 clones, around nine tenths being singletons. The sequenced material came from peripheral blood. The source is an older woman with acute or convalescent COVID-19.

The CDR3 DNA reads TGTGCCAGCAGCCCGGGACAGGGCTTTGAGCAGTACTTC. Translated: CASSPGQGFEQYF. J is TRBJ2-7 and V is TRBV4-2, with 9 bases aligning to TRBD1. Germline V CDR1 and CDR2: LGHNA, YNFKEQ. With V trimmed by 4 bases and J by 7 bases, 5 bases remained unmatched. The CDR3 sequence is 13 residues long.

V and J are TRBV7-9 and TRBJ1-6; D may be TRBD1 (5 bases). Germline-derived CDR1 and CDR2 are SEHNR and FQNEAQ (reference sequence). Deletions cut 1 base from V and 0 bases from J, with 7 bases between. The CDR3 consists of 16 residues. The CDR3 region is CASSLGGGSYNSPLHF. For the CDR3, the DNA is TGTGCCAGCAGCTTAGGGGGGGGCTCCTATAATTCACCCCTCCACTTT.

This chain connects TRBV6-6 to TRBJ1-5; D is unresolved. The CDR3 loop spans 14 amino acids. Per the germline V gene, CDR1 is MNHNY and CDR2 is SVGAGI (reference sequence). Trimming stripped 2 bases from V and 3 bases from J, with 8 bases between. The CDR3 DNA follows: TGTGCCAGCAGTTACAGGGAGGCCAATCAGCCCCAGCATTTT. This codes for CASSYREANQPQHF.

V and J are TRBV18 and TRBJ2-7, with 10 bases that match TRBD2. The CDR3 covers 16 residues. J lost 6 bases, V lost 0 bases, and 8 bases had no gene match. Looked up from germline, CDR1 is KGHSH and CDR2 is LQKENI. The CDR3 loop is CASSPPGWLAGVEQYF. CDR3 DNA sequence: TGTGCCAGCTCACCACCGGGTTGGCTAGCGGGAGTCGAGCAGTACTTC.

V is TRBV29-1 and J is TRBJ2-7; no firm D call. The germline V gene encodes CDR1 SQVTM and CDR2 ANQGSEA. Trimming pared 4 bases from V and 4 bases from J, leaving 8 bases between. CDR3 length equals 11 residues. CDR3 sequence: CSVGTAYEQYF. The CDR3 nucleotides read TGCAGCGTTGGAACAGCTTACGAGCAGTACTTC.

The chain is built from TRBV27 and TRBJ2-5, with D tentatively TRBD1 (5 bases). From germline, CDR1 is MNHEY and CDR2 SMNVEV (reference sequence). The CDR3 covers 14 residues. Trimming took 2 bases from V and 5 from J, leaving 12 bases between them. This CDR3 is CASSLGSGRETQYF. The CDR3 DNA is TGTGCCAGCAGTTTAGGGTCAGGGCGTGAGACCCAGTACTTC.

The rearrangement uses TRBV9 and TRBJ1-3; TRBD1 aligns across 9 bases. The V segment lost 4 bases and the J segment 6 bases; nucleotides outside the gene matches: 5. The CDR3 is 14 amino acids. Germline V lookup: CDR1 SGDLS, CDR2 YYNGEE. CDR3 loop: CASSPWTGVNTIYF. The DNA of the CDR3 is TGTGCCAGCAGCCCCTGGACAGGGGTAAACACCATATATTTT.

This clone was picked up one time. V is TRBV27 and J is TRBJ1-2; weak D call: TRBD1 (6 bases). The V end was cut by 3 bases, the J end by 3 bases, with 20 bases between. The V gene's germline CDR1 is MNHEY and CDR2 SMNVEV (reference sequence). CDR3 size: 17 residues. CDR3 sequence: CASSLRAVDSSYYGYTF. For the CDR3, the DNA is TGTGCCAGCAGTTTGAGGGCGGTGGACAGTTCGTACTATGGCTACACCTTC.

The V and J genes are TRBV30 and TRBJ2-7; a possible D gene is TRBD2 (6 bases). The germline CDR1 and CDR2 sequences are GTSNPN and SVGIG (reference sequence). This CDR3 spans 14 amino acids. Trimming shortened V by 4 bases and J by 5 bases, and 18 bases separated the two germline ends. This chain's CDR3 is CAWTLGLANHEQYF. CDR3 nucleotide sequence: TGTGCCTGGACCTTAGGGCTAGCGAATCACGAGCAGTACTTC.

Points on this clone: Other nucleotide sequences from this sample produce the same CDR3. V gene TRBV6-5 combines with J gene TRBJ1-2, with 8 bases fitting TRBD1. V lost 6 bases, J lost 8 bases, and 5 bases stayed unmatched. Germline V lookup: CDR1 MNHEY, CDR2 SVGAGI. The CDR3 contains 12 residues. CDR3 region: CASRQGAGGYTF. Written as DNA, the CDR3 is TGTGCCAGCAGGCAGGGGGCAGGGGGCTACACCTTC.

With respect to this clone: The same CDR3 arises from other DNA sequences in this sample as well. The gene calls are TRBV29-1 and TRBJ2-2, with D tentatively TRBD2 (5 bases). The CDR3 sequence is 13 residues long. V was pared by 3 bases and J by 2 bases, with 7 bases between. Germline-derived CDR1 and CDR2 are SQVTM and ANQGSEA. CDR3 amino acids: CSVERANTGELFF. Here the CDR3 DNA reads TGCAGCGTTGAGCGGGCCAACACCGGGGAGCTGTTTTTT.

The chain couples TRBV2 to TRBJ1-4; the match to TRBD1 covers 7 bases. Trimming took 7 bases from V and 7 from J; bases not matched to a gene: 9. The CDR3 extends over 14 amino acids. From germline, CDR1 is SNHLY and CDR2 FYNNEI. In DNA form, the CDR3 reads TGTGCCAGCACCCTAGGGTCAGGGGGTGAAAAACTGTTTTTT. Translation gives CASTLGSGGEKLFF.

V and J are TRBV7-8 and TRBJ1-4; the match to TRBD1 covers 10 bases. The germline CDR1 and CDR2 sequences are SGHVS and FQNEAQ. Trimming took 5 bases from V and 6 from J; bases not matched to a gene: 12. The CDR3 has 17 residues. The CDR3 spells CASSQRPLGQGYEKLFF. CDR3 coding DNA: TGTGCCAGCAGCCAACGACCTTTGGGACAGGGGTATGAAAAACTGTTTTTT.

This clone was counted a few times. The chain employs TRBV11-3 and TRBJ2-2; 8 bases map to TRBD2. CDR3 length: 16 residues. Germline CDR1 is SGHNT and CDR2 is YENEEA. The V and J ends lost 5 bases and 0 bases, in that order; junction bases with no gene match: 5. The CDR3 region is CASSPLAGPNTGELFF. The CDR3 nucleotides read TGTGCCAGCAGCCCTTTAGCGGGACCGAACACCGGGGAGCTGTTTTTT. The entire variable domain, with the rest obtained from reference TRBV11-3 and TRBJ2-2, is as follows: EAGVVQSPRYKIIEKKQPVAFWCNPISGHNTLYWYLQNLGQGPELLIRYENEEAVDDSQLPKDRFSAERLKGVDSTLKIQPAELGDSAVYLCASSPLAGPNTGELFFGEGSRLTVL.

As for this clone: Other DNA sequences from this sample encode an identical CDR3 as well. The V gene is TRBV18, the J gene TRBJ2-7; TRBD1 matches 8 bases. V was pared by 3 bases and J by 4 bases, with 8 bases of the junction left unmatched. Germline assignment: CDR1 KGHSH and CDR2 LQKENI. The CDR3 spans 15 residues. This CDR3 reads CASSPGQGGSYEQYF. CDR3 nucleotide sequence: TGTGCCAGCTCACCTGGACAGGGCGGATCGTACGAGCAGTACTTC.

The J gene is TRBJ1-2, the V gene TRBV6-1, with 9 bases matching TRBD1. V lost 0 bases and J lost 8; bases outside the gene matches: 4. The CDR3 loop spans 14 amino acids. In germline, CDR1 is MNHNS, CDR2 SASEGT. The CDR3 DNA reads TGTGCCAGCAGTGAAGCGGACAGGGGAAAGGGCTACACCTTC. It codes for CASSEADRGKGYTF.

The genes are TRBV9 and TRBJ1-2, with D possibly being TRBD1 (5 bases). Germline CDR1 reads SGDLS; CDR2 reads YYNGEE. This CDR3 is 13 amino acids long. Deletions cut 4 bases from V and 5 bases from J, with 12 bases between. As DNA, the CDR3 is TGTGCCAGCAGCTCCCAGGGCCTTTATGGCTACACCTTC. This gives the protein CASSSQGLYGYTF.

In this sample, this clone turned up once. The chain combines TRBV5-5 with TRBJ2-3, with 10 nucleotides matching TRBD2. V was clipped by 4 bases and J by 2 bases; unmatched bases: 13. Germline loops: CDR1 SGHKS, CDR2 YYEKEE (reference sequence). CDR3 length equals 18 residues. The CDR3 is CASSITQASGGNTDTQYF. CDR3 nucleotides: TGTGCCAGCAGCATAACCCAAGCTAGCGGGGGAAACACAGATACGCAGTATTTT.

The rearrangement joins TRBV29-1 to TRBJ1-2, with TRBD1 identical over 9 bases. Losses at the gene ends were 3 bases for V and 8 bases for J; bases not matched to a gene: 4. The CDR3 runs to 12 residues. Germline-derived CDR1 and CDR2 are SQVTM and ANQGSEA. DNA for the CDR3: TGCAGCGTTGACCGGACAGGGGACGGCTACACCTTC. Translation gives CSVDRTGDGYTF. Looking up the rest from reference TRBV29-1 and TRBJ1-2 gives the full variable domain: SAVISQKPSRDICQRGTSLTIQCQVDSQVTMMFWYRQQPGQSLTLIATANQGSEATYESGFVIDKFPISRPNLTFSTLTVSNMSPEDSSIYLCSVDRTGDGYTFGSGTRLTVV.

This sequence joins TRBV7-2 and TRBJ2-3, with TRBD2 identical over 10 bases. The V segment lost 5 bases and the J segment 6 bases; nucleotides outside the gene matches: 8. Germline loops: CDR1 SGHTA, CDR2 FQGNSA. This CDR3 has 15 residues. The CDR3 loop reads CASSTASGSRDTQYF. The DNA of the CDR3 is TGTGCCAGCAGCACCGCTAGCGGGAGTAGGGATACGCAGTATTTT. Supplemented by reference TRBV7-2 and TRBJ2-3, the full variable domain reads GAGVSQSPSNKVTEKGKDVELRCDPISGHTALYWYRQSLGQGLEFLIYFQGNSAPDKSGLPSDRFSAERTGGSVSTLTIQRTQQEDSAVYLCASSTASGSRDTQYFGPGTRLTVL.

The genes are TRBV5-1 and TRBJ2-6; a possible D gene is TRBD2 (5 bases). Germline CDR1 SGHRS, CDR2 YFSETQ. The CDR3 covers 16 residues. Between the trimmed V and J ends, which lost 3 bases and 1 base, there was a span of 11 bases. Here the CDR3 DNA reads TGCGCCAGCAGCTCCTATTCGGGGTCTGGGGCCAACGTCCTGACTTTC. Amino acid sequence: CASSSYSGSGANVLTF.

V is TRBV28 and J is TRBJ2-3; 10 positions agree with TRBD2. Unmatched junction bases numbered 14, after V lost 6 bases and J lost 5 bases. Germline CDR1 is MDHEN and CDR2 is SYDVKM. This CDR3 spans 17 amino acids. CDR3 bases: TGTGCCAGCAGACCGTCGTCAGCGGGAGGGCCTGGAGATACGCAGTATTTT. As protein: CASRPSSAGGPGDTQYF.